The source of this TCR beta chain is a study of long-term antiretroviral therapy in people with HIV. The study, taken as a whole, reports: Diversity rose after ART but stayed below transplant donor controls. Pre-ART clonal expansion yielded clones that dominated the repertoire at all time points.

A v3.0 immunoSEQ assay was performed at survey level. Assay used: immunoSEQ multiplex PCR; TCRdb lists only in-frame clones, some missing. Of 20,000 to 25,000 clones detected, roughly 83% appear once; the ten largest clones hold roughly 6%. This clone was seen just once. What it binds is unknown. The sequencing used unsorted PBMCs, collected 0.7 years before starting antiretroviral therapy. The source of this sequence is a man aged 25-40 years with HIV.

CDR3 DNA sequence: TGTGCCAGCAGCGTATCCGCGGAAACAGACTCTAACTATGGCTACACCTTC. It encodes CASSVSAETDSNYGYTF. This chain links TRBV9 with TRBJ1-2; no clear D. The germline CDR1 and CDR2 sequences are SGDLS and YYNGEE. The CDR3 extends over 17 amino acids. V shed 1 base and J shed 0 bases, with 16 bases lying between them.